The rows below give T cell receptor beta chains drawn from one sample of a study of CD8+ T cells in alopecia areata. The assay was immunoSEQ multiplex PCR, and TCRdb's table has in-frame clones only and misses some. The profile covers 110,000 to 150,000 clones, with 86% appearing a single time and approximately 13% taken by the ten largest. The source was CD8+ T cells sorted from blood, collected at week 4, from a patient treated with tofacitinib. These receptors came from a human donor with alopecia areata. Both conserved end residues are part of each CDR3. Each record gives: D gene, V gene, clone size, J gene, CDR3 protein, CDR3 DNA. A D gene is named only where the DNA matches it firmly. Size values are once, few and many counts, or a class for expanded clones, and some rows have none.

D: TRBD2
V: TRBV29-1
size: -
J: TRBJ2-7
CDR3: CSVVTSGGYEQYF
DNA: TGCAGCGTTGTAACTAGCGGGGGCTACGAGCAGTACTTC

D: -
V: TRBV5-4
size: -
J: TRBJ2-3
CDR3: CASSFYSTDTQYF
DNA: TGTGCCAGCAGCTTCTACTCCACAGATACGCAGTATTTT

D: TRBD1
V: TRBV10-2
size: -
J: TRBJ2-5
CDR3: CASNKFLGQGGETQYF
DNA: TGCGCCAGCAACAAATTCCTTGGACAGGGTGGAGAGACCCAGTACTTC

D: TRBD2
V: TRBV11-2
size: -
J: TRBJ2-7
CDR3: CASSLAGPYEQYF
DNA: TGTGCCAGCAGTCTAGCGGGACCCTACGAGCAGTACTTC

D: -
V: TRBV7-9
size: -
J: TRBJ2-7
CDR3: CASSPLSGSLYF
DNA: TGTGCCAGCAGCCCCCTTTCCGGCAGCCTATACTTC

D: TRBD2
V: TRBV5-4
size: -
J: TRBJ2-7
CDR3: CASSLGLADYEQYF
DNA: TGTGCCAGCAGCTTAGGACTAGCGGACTACGAGCAGTACTTC

D: -
V: TRBV11-2
size: -
J: TRBJ1-1
CDR3: CASSQRGIANTEAFF
DNA: TGTGCCAGCAGTCAACGGGGGATTGCGAACACTGAAGCTTTCTTT

D: -
V: TRBV5-1
size: few
J: TRBJ2-7
CDR3: CASSLDPPGTKASYEQYF
DNA: TGCGCCAGCAGCCTCGACCCACCCGGGACGAAGGCGTCCTACGAGCAGTACTTC

D: -
V: TRBV9
size: once
J: TRBJ1-1
CDR3: CASSLVEGANEAFF
DNA: TGTGCCAGCAGCCTTGTCGAAGGGGCAAATGAAGCTTTCTTT

D: -
V: TRBV5-6
size: -
J: TRBJ2-7
CDR3: CASSFGTASYEQYF
DNA: TGTGCCAGCAGCTTCGGGACGGCCTCCTACGAGCAGTACTTC

D: -
V: TRBV7-9
size: -
J: TRBJ2-7
CDR3: CASRPGRNYEQYF
DNA: TGTGCCAGCAGACCGGGACGGAACTACGAGCAGTACTTC

D: -
V: TRBV11-3
size: -
J: TRBJ2-7
CDR3: CASSRQDRPIYEQYF
DNA: TGTGCCAGCAGCCGACAAGACCGTCCGATATACGAGCAGTACTTC

D: TRBD1
V: TRBV5-1
size: -
J: TRBJ2-7
CDR3: CASSLRGRQGDYEQYF
DNA: TGCGCCAGCAGCTTACGGGGCCGACAGGGGGACTACGAGCAGTACTTC

D: TRBD1
V: TRBV4-2
size: -
J: TRBJ1-2
CDR3: CASSTPGGGLGYTF
DNA: TGTGCCAGCAGCACCCCAGGGGGCGGATTAGGCTACACCTTC

D: -
V: TRBV9
size: -
J: TRBJ2-1
CDR3: CASSVQPTGNEQFF
DNA: TGTGCCAGCAGCGTACAACCGACGGGGAATGAGCAGTTCTTC

D: -
V: TRBV13
size: -
J: TRBJ2-1
CDR3: CASSDQGMGEQFF
DNA: TGTGCCAGCAGCGACCAGGGGATGGGTGAGCAGTTCTTC

D: TRBD1
V: TRBV4-1
size: -
J: TRBJ2-5
CDR3: CASSHSGQGEETQYF
DNA: TGCGCCAGCAGCCATTCCGGACAGGGAGAAGAGACCCAGTACTTC

D: TRBD1
V: TRBV30
size: -
J: TRBJ1-1
CDR3: CAWDRTGFEAFF
DNA: TGTGCCTGGGACCGGACAGGTTTTGAAGCTTTCTTT

D: TRBD2
V: TRBV6-1
size: -
J: TRBJ2-7
CDR3: CASSELAGEAYYEQYF
DNA: TGTGCCAGCAGTGAACTAGCGGGAGAAGCTTACTACGAGCAGTACTTC

D: -
V: TRBV4-1
size: -
J: TRBJ1-1
CDR3: CASSQDLGRETEAFF
DNA: TGCGCCAGCAGCCAAGATCTTGGCAGGGAGACTGAAGCTTTCTTT

D: TRBD2
V: TRBV7-9
size: once
J: TRBJ2-7
CDR3: CASSSPTSGWTYEQYF
DNA: TGTGCCAGCAGCTCGCCGACTAGCGGGTGGACCTACGAGCAGTACTTC

D: TRBD1
V: TRBV27
size: -
J: TRBJ2-2
CDR3: CASSSPGQGFTGELFF
DNA: TGTGCCAGCAGTTCACCGGGACAGGGGTTCACCGGGGAGCTGTTTTTT

D: -
V: TRBV7-9
size: -
J: TRBJ2-7
CDR3: CASSLGDSEQYF
DNA: TGTGCCAGCAGCTTAGGAGATAGCGAGCAGTACTTC

D: TRBD1
V: TRBV29-1
size: -
J: TRBJ2-3
CDR3: CSVEDPFTRQGRLGDTQYF
DNA: TGCAGCGTTGAAGATCCTTTTACGAGACAGGGAAGGTTAGGAGATACGCAGTATTTT

D: -
V: TRBV27
size: -
J: TRBJ2-7
CDR3: CASSLLGDEQYF
DNA: TGTGCCAGCAGTCTTCTTGGGGACGAGCAGTACTTC

D: -
V: TRBV5-1
size: -
J: TRBJ2-1
CDR3: CASSAGASLSNEQFF
DNA: TGCGCCAGCAGCGCCGGGGCGAGTTTGTCGAATGAGCAGTTCTTC

D: -
V: TRBV25-1
size: -
J: TRBJ2-4
CDR3: CASSGETEGDIQYF
DNA: TGTGCCAGCAGTGGAGAGACAGAGGGAGACATTCAGTACTTC

D: -
V: TRBV9
size: -
J: TRBJ1-2
CDR3: CASSVGRTFDYTF
DNA: TGTGCCAGCAGCGTAGGGAGGACCTTCGACTACACCTTC

D: -
V: TRBV7-9
size: -
J: TRBJ2-3
CDR3: CASSESSADTQYF
DNA: TGTGCCAGCAGCGAATCCAGCGCAGATACGCAGTATTTT

D: -
V: TRBV29-1
size: -
J: TRBJ2-2
CDR3: CSVEGDPDSTTGELFF
DNA: TGCAGCGTTGAGGGGGACCCGGACTCAACTACGGGGGAGCTGTTTTTT

D: TRBD2
V: TRBV27
size: once
J: TRBJ2-2
CDR3: CASSSYSGRAPGELFF
DNA: TGTGCCAGCAGTTCCTATAGCGGGAGGGCCCCCGGGGAGCTGTTTTTT

D: -
V: TRBV25-1
size: few
J: TRBJ2-7
CDR3: CASTASLVDEQYF
DNA: TGTGCCAGCACTGCCAGCTTGGTGGACGAGCAGTACTTC

D: -
V: TRBV7-9
size: once
J: TRBJ2-3
CDR3: CASSFPGAISDTQYF
DNA: TGTGCCAGCAGCTTCCCGGGGGCGATCTCGGATACGCAGTATTTT